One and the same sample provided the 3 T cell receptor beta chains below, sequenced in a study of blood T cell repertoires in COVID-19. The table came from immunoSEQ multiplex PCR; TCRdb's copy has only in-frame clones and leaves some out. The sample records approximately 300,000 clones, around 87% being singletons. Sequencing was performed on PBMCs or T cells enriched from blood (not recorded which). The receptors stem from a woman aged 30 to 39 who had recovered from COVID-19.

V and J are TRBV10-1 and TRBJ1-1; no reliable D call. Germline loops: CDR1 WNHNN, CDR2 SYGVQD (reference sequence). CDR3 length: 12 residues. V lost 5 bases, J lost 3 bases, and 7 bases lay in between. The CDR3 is CASSPGYTEAFF. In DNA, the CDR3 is TGCGCCAGCAGTCCAGGATACACTGAAGCTTTCTTT.

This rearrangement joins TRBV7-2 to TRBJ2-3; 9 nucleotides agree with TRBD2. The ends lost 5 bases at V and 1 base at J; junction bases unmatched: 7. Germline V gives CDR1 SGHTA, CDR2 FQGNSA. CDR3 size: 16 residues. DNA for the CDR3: TGTGCCAGCAGCCCCCGGCCTAGCGGGGGCACAGATACGCAGTATTTT. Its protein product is CASSPRPSGGTDTQYF.

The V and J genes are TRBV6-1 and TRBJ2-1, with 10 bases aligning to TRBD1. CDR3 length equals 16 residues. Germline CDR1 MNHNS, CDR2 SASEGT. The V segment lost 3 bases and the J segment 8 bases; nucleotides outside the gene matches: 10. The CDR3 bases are TGTGCCAGCAGTGAGACAGGGGGCGTTTTTGTCGATGAGCAGTTCTTC. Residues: CASSETGGVFVDEQFF.